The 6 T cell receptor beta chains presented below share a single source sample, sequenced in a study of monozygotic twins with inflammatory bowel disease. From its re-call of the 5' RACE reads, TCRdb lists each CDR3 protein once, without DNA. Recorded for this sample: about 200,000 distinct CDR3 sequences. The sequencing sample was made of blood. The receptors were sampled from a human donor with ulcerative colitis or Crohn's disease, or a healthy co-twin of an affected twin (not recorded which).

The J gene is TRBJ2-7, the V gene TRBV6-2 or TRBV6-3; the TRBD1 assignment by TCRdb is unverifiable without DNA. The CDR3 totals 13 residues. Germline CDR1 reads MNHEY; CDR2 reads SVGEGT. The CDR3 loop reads CASSYGTFYEQYF.

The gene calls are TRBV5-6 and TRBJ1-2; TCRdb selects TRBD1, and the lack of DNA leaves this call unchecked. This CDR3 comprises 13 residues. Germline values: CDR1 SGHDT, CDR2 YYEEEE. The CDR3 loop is CASSKDRVMGYTF.

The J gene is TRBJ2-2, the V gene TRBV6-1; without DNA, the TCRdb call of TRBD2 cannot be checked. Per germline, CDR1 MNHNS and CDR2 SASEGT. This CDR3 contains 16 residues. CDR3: CATQPQAGAGTGELFF.

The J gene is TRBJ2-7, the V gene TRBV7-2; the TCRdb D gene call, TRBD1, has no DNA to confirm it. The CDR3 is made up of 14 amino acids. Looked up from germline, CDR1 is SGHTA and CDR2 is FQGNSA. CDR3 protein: CASTKTGIGYEQYF.

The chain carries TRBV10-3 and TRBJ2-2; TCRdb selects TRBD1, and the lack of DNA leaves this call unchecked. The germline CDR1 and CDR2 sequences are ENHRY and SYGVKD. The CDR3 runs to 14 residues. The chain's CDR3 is CAISEQGNTGELFF.

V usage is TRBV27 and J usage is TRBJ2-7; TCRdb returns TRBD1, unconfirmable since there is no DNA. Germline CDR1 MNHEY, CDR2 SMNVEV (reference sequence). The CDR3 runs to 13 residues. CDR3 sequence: CASRQGNPYEQYF.